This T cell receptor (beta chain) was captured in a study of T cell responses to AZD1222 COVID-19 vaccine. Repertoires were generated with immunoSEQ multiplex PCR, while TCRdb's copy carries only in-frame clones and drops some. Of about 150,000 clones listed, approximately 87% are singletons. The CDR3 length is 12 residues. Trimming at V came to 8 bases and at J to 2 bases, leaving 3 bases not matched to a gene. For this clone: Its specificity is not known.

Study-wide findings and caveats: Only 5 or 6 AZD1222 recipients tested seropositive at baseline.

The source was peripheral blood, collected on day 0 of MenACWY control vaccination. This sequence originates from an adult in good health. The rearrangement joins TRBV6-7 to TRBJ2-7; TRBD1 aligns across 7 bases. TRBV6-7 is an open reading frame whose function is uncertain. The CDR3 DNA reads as TGTGCCAGCCAGGGACAGCCCTACGAGCAGTACGTC. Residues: CASQGQPYEQYV.